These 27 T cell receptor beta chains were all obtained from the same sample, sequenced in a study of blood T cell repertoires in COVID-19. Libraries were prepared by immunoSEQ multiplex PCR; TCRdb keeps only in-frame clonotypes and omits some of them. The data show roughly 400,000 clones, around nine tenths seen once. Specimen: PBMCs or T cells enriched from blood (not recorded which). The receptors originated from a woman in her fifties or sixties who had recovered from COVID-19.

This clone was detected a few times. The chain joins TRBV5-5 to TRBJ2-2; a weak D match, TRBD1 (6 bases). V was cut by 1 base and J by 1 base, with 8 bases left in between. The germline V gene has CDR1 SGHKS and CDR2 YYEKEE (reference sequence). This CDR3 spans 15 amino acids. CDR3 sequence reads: CASSLQGLNTGELFF. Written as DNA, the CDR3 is TGTGCCAGCAGCTTGCAGGGGCTGAACACCGGGGAGCTGTTTTTT.

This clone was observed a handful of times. CDR3 bases: TGTGCCAGCAGTGGGCAGGGGCGATTGAACACTGAAGCTTTCTTT. Translated, it gives CASSGQGRLNTEAFF. The V gene is TRBV25-1, the J gene TRBJ1-1; possibly TRBD1 for D (6 bases). Germline V lookup: CDR1 MGHDK, CDR2 SYGVNS. The ends were cut back, 4 bases at V and 0 bases at J, with 12 bases in the middle. The CDR3 totals 15 residues.

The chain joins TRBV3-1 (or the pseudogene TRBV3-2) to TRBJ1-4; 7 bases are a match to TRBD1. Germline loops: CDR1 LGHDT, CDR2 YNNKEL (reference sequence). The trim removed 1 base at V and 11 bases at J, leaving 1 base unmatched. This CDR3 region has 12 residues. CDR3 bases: TGTGCCAGCAGCCAAGCAGGGGGGAAACTGTTTTTT. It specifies CASSQAGGKLFF.

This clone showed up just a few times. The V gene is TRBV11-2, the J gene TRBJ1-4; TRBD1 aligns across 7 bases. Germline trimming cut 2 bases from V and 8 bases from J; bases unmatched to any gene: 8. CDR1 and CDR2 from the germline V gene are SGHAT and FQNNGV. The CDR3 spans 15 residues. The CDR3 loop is CASSLTSGQIEKLFF. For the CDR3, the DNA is TGTGCCAGCAGCTTAACTTCGGGACAGATAGAAAAACTGTTTTTT.

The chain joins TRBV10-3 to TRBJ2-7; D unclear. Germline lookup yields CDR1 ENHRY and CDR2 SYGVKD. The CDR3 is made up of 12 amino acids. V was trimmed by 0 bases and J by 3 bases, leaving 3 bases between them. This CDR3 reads CAISESGYEQYF. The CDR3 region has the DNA TGTGCCATCAGTGAGTCCGGCTACGAGCAGTACTTC.

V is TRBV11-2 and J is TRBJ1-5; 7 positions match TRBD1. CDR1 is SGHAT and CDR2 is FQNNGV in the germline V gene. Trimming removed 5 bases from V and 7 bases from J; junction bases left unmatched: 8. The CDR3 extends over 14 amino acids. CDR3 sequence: CASSELHRGQPQHF. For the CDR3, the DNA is TGTGCCAGCAGCGAGCTACACAGGGGCCAGCCCCAGCATTTT.

The CDR3 DNA follows: TGTGCCAGCAGAGTACAGCAACTTAGCTCCTACAATGAGCAGTTCTTC. Residues: CASRVQQLSSYNEQFF. This chain connects TRBV27 to TRBJ2-1; D gene unclear. Germline loops: CDR1 MNHEY, CDR2 SMNVEV (reference sequence). V was clipped by 6 bases and J by 0 bases, with 15 bases between them. CDR3 size: 16 residues.

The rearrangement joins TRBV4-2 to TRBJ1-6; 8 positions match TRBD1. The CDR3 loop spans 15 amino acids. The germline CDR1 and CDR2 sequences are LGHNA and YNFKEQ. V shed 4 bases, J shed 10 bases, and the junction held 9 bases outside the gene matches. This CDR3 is CASSPGVTGASPLHF. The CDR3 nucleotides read TGTGCCAGCAGCCCTGGGGTGACAGGGGCCTCACCCCTCCACTTT.

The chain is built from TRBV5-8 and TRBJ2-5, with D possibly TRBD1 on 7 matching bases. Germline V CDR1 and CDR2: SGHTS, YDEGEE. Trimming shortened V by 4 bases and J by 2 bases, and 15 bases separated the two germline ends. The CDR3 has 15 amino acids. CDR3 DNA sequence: TGTGCCAGCAGCCTCGGAGGGACAGAACAAGAGACCCAGTACTTC. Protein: CASSLGGTEQETQYF.

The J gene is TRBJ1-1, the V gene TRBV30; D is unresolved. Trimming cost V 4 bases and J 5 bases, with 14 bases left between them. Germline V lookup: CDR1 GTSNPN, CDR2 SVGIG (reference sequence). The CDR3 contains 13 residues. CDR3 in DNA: TGTGCCTGGACCAGGCCGGTTGGGACTGAAGCTTTCTTT. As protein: CAWTRPVGTEAFF.

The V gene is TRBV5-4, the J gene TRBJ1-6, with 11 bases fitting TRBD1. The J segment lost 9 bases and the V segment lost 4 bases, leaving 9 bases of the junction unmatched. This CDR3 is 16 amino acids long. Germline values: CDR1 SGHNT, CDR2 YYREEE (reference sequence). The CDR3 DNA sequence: TGTGCCAGCAGCATCAACCCCGGGACAGGGGGTTCACCCCTCCACTTT. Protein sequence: CASSINPGTGGSPLHF.

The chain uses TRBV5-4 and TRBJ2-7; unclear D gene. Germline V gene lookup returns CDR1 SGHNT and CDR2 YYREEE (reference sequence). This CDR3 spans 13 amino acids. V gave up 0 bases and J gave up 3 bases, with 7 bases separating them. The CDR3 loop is CASSLGQDYEQYF. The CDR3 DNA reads TGTGCCAGCAGCTTGGGGCAGGACTACGAGCAGTACTTC.

Here the CDR3 reads CASSPSDGLWSGYTF. The CDR3 DNA follows: TGTGCCAGCAGTCCTTCTGACGGGTTATGGAGCGGCTACACCTTC. V gene TRBV28 combines with J gene TRBJ1-2, with unresolved D. V was shortened by 5 bases and J by 8 bases, with 21 bases between the two germline ends. The CDR3 has 15 residues. Germline CDR1 MDHEN, CDR2 SYDVKM.

CDR3 loop: CASSEAGPDTEAFF. The CDR3 DNA follows: TGTGCCAGCAGTGAAGCGGGGCCGGACACTGAAGCTTTCTTT. The rearrangement links TRBV6-1 to TRBJ1-1; D is possibly TRBD1 (5 bases). V was shortened by 0 bases and J by 3 bases, with 8 bases between the two germline ends. In germline, CDR1 is MNHNS, CDR2 SASEGT. This CDR3 has 14 residues.

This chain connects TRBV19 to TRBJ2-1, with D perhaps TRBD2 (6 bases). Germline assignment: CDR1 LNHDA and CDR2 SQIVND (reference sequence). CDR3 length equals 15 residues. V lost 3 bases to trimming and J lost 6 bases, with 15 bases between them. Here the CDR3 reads CASSIQWPGVNEQFF. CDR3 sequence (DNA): TGTGCCAGTAGTATTCAATGGCCGGGGGTCAATGAGCAGTTCTTC.

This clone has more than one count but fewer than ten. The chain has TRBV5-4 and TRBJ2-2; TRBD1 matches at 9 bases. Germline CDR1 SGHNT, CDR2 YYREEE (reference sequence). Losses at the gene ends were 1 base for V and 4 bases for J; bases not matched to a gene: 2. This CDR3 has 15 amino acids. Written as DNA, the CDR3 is TGTGCCAGCAGCTTGTCACAGGGGGCCACCGGGGAGCTGTTTTTT. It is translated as CASSLSQGATGELFF.

The DNA of the CDR3 is TGTGCCAGTGGGGAGACCTATAGCAATCAGCCCCAGCATTTT. Translated, it gives CASGETYSNQPQHF. V gene TRBV19 combines with J gene TRBJ1-5; D is uncertain. Trimming removed 8 bases from V and 0 bases from J, with 11 bases in between. The CDR3 consists of 14 residues. In germline, CDR1 is LNHDA, CDR2 SQIVND (reference sequence).

DNA for the CDR3: TGTGCCAGCAGCCACGGGACGGGGGGGGCTAAAAAAGAGACCCAGTACTTC. Its protein product is CASSHGTGGAKKETQYF. The chain employs TRBV3-1 (or the pseudogene TRBV3-2) and TRBJ2-5, with 8 bases aligning to TRBD2. V shed 3 bases, J shed 3 bases, and the junction held 12 bases outside the gene matches. This CDR3 is built from 17 residues. Germline loops: CDR1 LGHDT, CDR2 YNNKEL (reference sequence).

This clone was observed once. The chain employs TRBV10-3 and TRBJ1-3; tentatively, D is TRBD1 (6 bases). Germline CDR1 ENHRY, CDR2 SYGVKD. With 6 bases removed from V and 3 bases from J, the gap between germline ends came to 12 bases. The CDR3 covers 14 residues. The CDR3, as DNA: TGTGCCATCAGGATGACAGGAGTTGGAAACACCATATATTTT. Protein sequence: CAIRMTGVGNTIYF.

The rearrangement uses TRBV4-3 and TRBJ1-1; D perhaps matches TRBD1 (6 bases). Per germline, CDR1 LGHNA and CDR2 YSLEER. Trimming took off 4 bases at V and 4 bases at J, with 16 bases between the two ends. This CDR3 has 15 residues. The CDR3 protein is CASSPTWTARTEAFF. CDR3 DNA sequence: TGCGCCAGCAGCCCGACTTGGACAGCCCGCACTGAAGCTTTCTTT.

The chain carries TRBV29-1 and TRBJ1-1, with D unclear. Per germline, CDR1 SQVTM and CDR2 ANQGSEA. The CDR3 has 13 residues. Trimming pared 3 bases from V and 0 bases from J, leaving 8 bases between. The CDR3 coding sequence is TGCAGCGTTGAGCGCAGGATGAACACTGAAGCTTTCTTT. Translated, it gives CSVERRMNTEAFF.

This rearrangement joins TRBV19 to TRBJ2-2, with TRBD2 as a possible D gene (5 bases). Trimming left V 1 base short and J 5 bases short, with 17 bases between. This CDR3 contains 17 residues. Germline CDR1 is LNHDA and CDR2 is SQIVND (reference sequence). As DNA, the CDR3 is TGTGCCAGTAGTATAGGGAGGCAGATACTAAATACCGGGGAGCTGTTTTTT. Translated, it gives CASSIGRQILNTGELFF.

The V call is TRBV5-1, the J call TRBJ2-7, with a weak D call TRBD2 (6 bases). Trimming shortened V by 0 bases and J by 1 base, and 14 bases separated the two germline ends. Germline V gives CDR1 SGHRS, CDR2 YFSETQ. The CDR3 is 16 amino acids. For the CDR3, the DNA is TGCGCCAGCAGCTTGGCCCCTACGGGAGAGTCCTACGAGCAGTACTTC. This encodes CASSLAPTGESYEQYF. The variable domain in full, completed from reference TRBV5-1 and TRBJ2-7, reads KAGVTQTPRYLIKTRGQQVTLSCSPISGHRSVSWYQQTPGQGLQFLFEYFSETQRNKGNFPGRFSGRQFSNSRSEMNVSTLELGDSALYLCASSLAPTGESYEQYFGPGTRLTVT.

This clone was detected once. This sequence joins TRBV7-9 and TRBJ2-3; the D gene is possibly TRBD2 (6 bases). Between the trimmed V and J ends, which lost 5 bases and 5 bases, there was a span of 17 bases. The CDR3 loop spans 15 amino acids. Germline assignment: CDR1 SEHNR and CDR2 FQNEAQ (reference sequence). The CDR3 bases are TGTGCCAGCAGCCAGGAGGGGTTGAGTGGAGATACGCAGTATTTT. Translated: CASSQEGLSGDTQYF.

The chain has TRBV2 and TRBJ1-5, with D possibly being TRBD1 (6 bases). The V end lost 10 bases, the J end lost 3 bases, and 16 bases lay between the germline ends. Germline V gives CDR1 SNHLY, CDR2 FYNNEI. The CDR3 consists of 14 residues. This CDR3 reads CAIAGWDINQPQHF. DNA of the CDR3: TGTGCCATCGCAGGCTGGGACATCAATCAGCCCCAGCATTTT.

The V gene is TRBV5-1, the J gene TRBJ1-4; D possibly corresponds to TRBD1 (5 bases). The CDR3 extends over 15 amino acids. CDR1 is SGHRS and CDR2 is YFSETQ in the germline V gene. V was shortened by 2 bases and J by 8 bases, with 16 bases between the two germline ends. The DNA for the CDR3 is TGCGCCAGCAGCTTAAGGGAGGGGTTGCGGGAAAAACTGTTTTTT. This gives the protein CASSLREGLREKLFF. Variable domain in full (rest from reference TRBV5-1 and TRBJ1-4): KAGVTQTPRYLIKTRGQQVTLSCSPISGHRSVSWYQQTPGQGLQFLFEYFSETQRNKGNFPGRFSGRQFSNSRSEMNVSTLELGDSALYLCASSLREGLREKLFFGSGTQLSVL.

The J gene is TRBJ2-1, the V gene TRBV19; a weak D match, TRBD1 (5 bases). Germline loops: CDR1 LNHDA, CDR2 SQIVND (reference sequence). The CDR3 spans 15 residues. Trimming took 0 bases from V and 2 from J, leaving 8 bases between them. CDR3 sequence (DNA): TGTGCCAGTAGTATAGAAGGGGCAACCTACAATGAGCAGTTCTTC. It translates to CASSIEGATYNEQFF.